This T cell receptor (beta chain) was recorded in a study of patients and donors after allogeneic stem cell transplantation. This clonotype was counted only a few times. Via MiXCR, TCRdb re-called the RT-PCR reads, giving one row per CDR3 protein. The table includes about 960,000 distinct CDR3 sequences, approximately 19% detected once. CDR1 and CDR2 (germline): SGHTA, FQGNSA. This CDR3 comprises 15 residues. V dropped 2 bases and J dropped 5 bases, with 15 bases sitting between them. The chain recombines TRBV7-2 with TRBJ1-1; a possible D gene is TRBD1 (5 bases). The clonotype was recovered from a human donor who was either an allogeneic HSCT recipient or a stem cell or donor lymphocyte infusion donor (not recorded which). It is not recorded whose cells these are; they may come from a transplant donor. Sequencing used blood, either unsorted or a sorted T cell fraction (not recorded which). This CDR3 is CASSLQGVRLTEAFF. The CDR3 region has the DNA TGTGCCAGCAGCTTACAGGGAGTTAGGCTTACTGAAGCTTTCTTT.